The T cell receptor beta chain described here comes from a study of cytomegalovirus exposure and HLA in healthy donors. Findings of the study overall: The authors judged a highly shared variant cluster likely a sequencing artifact. Later analysis revealed greater clonal expansion in HLA-associated TCR beta chains than in equally common others. Sequencing depth roughly uniform across donors was assumed in presence/absence analyses.

The PCR ran on 60 Vbeta and 13 Jbeta primers. Profiled with immunoSEQ multiplex PCR; TCRdb holds only in-frame clones, not every one. In the table there are roughly 180,000 clones, more than 70% of which are singletons. About this clone: The antigen remains unidentified.

Sequencing was carried out using PBMCs. This TCR derives from a man aged 30-40 years in good health and CMV-seronegative.

CDR3 residues: CASSLTSGVDETQYF. The CDR3 nucleotides read TGTGCCAGCTCACTAACTAGCGGGGTGGACGAGACCCAGTACTTC. The chain carries TRBV18 and TRBJ2-5; 10 bases are a match to TRBD2. The CDR3 loop spans 15 amino acids. Germline-derived CDR1 and CDR2 are KGHSH and LQKENI. V lost 4 bases and J lost 5; bases outside the gene matches: 7.